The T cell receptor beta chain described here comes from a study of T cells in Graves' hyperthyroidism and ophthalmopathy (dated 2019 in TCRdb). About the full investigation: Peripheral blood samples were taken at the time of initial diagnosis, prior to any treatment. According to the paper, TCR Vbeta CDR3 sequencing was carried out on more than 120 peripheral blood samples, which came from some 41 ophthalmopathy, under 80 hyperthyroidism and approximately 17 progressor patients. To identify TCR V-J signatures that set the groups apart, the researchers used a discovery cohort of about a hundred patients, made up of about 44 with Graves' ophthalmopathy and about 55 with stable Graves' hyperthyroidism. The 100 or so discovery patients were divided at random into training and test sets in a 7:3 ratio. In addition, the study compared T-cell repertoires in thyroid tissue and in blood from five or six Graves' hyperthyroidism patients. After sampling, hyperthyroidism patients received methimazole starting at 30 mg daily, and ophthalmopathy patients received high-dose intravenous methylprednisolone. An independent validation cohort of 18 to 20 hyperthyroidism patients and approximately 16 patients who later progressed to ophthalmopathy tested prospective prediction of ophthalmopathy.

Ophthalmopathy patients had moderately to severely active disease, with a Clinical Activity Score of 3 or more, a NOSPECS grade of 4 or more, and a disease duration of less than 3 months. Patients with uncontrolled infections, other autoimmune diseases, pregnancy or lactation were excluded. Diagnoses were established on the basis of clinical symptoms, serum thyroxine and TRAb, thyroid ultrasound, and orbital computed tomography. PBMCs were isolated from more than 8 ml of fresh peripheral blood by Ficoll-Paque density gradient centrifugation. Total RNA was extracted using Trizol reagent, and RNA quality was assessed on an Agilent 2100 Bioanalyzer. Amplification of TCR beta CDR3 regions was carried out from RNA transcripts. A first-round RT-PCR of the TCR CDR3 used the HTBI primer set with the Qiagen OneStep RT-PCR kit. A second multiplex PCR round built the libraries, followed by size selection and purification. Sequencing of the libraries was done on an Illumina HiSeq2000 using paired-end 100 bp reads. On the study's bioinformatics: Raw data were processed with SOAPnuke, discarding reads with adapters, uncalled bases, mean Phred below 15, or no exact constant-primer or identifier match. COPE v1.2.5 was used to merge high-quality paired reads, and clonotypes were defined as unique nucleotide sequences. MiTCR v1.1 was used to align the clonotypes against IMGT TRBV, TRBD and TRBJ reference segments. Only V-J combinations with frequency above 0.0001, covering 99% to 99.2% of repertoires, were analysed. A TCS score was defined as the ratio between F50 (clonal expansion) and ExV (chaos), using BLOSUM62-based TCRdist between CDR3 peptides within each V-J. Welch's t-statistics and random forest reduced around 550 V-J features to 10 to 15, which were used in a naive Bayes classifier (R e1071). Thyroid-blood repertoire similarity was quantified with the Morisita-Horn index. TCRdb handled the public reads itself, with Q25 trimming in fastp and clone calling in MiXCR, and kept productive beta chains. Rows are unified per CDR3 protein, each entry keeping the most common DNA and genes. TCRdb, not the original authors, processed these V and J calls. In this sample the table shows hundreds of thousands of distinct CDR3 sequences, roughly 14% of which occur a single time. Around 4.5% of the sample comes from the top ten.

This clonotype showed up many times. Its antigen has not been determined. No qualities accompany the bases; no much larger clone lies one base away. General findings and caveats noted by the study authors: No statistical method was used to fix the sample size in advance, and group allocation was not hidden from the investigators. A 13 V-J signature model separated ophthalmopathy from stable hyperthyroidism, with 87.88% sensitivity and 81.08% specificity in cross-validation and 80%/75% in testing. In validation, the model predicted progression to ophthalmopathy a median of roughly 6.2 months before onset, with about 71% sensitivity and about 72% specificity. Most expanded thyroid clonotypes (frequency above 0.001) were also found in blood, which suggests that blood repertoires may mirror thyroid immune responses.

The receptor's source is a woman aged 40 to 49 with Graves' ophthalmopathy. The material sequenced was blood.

The base sequence is TGTGCCAGCAGTTTGACGGAAAGAGGCTCCTACGAGCAGTACTTC. It translates to CASSLTERGSYEQYF. Rearrangement joined TRBV12-3 or TRBV12-4 to TRBJ2-7; the D gene cannot be resolved reliably. V lost 3 bases and J lost 0 bases; the stretch between them is 12 bases long. The CDR3 has 15 amino acids, counting the end cysteine and phenylalanine. This entry keeps only the CDR3 DNA: 45 bases, framed from base 1.